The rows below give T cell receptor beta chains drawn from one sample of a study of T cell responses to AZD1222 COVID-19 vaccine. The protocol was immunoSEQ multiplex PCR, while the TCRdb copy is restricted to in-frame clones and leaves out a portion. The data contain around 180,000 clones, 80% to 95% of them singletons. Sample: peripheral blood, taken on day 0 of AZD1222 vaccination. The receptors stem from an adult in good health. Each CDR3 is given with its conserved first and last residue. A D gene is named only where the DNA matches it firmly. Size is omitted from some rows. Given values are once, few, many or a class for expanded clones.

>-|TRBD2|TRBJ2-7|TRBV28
CASSPPGTSLGEQYF
TGTGCCAGCAGTCCCCCCGGGACTAGCCTCGGCGAGCAGTACTTC
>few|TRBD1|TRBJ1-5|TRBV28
CASRGQGQSRHQPQHF
TGTGCCAGCCGCGGACAGGGACAGAGTAGACATCAGCCCCAGCATTTT
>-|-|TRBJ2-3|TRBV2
CASSEGRTAYSTDTQYF
TGTGCCAGCAGTGAAGGGCGGACAGCCTATAGCACAGATACGCAGTATTTT
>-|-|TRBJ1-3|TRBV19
CASSFARRGSGAGNTIYF
TGTGCCAGTTCTTTCGCGAGGCGGGGGTCGGGGGCTGGAAACACCATATATTTT
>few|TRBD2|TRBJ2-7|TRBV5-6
CASSLGLAGEWDEQYF
TGTGCCAGCAGCTTGGGACTAGCGGGAGAGTGGGACGAGCAGTACTTC
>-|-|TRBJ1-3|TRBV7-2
CASSLLANTIYF
TGTGCCAGCAGCTTATTAGCAAACACCATATATTTT
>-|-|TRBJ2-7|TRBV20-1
CSASRPGASYEQYF
TGCAGTGCTAGTCGCCCAGGGGCTTCCTACGAGCAGTACTTC
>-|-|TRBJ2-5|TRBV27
CASSPSTTGRETQYF
TGTGCCAGCAGTCCATCGACCACAGGGAGAGAGACCCAGTACTTC
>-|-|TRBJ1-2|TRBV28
CASSLKGGYGYTF
TGTGCCAGCAGTTTAAAGGGGGGCTATGGCTACACCTTC
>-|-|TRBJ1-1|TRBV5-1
CASTYMGGDTEAFF
TGCGCCAGCACTTATATGGGAGGGGACACTGAAGCTTTCTTT
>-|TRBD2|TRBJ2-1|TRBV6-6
CASTVAGGGYNEQFF
TGTGCCAGCACCGTAGCGGGAGGGGGGTACAATGAGCAGTTCTTC
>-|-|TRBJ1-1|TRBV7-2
CASSLGPGANTEAFF
TGTGCCAGCAGCTTAGGACCAGGGGCGAACACTGAAGCTTTCTTT
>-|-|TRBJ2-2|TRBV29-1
CSVVQRLPTDLRDALNTGELFF
TGCAGCGTTGTTCAGAGGCTACCCACCGACTTAAGGGACGCTTTGAACACCGGGGAGCTGTTTTTT
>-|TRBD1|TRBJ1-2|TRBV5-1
CASSSYRQGTNYGYTF
TGCGCCAGCAGCTCGTATCGACAGGGAACCAACTATGGCTACACCTTC
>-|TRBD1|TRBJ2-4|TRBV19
CASSIGRGPLAKNIQYF
TGTGCCAGTAGTATAGGAAGGGGGCCTCTAGCCAAAAACATTCAGTACTTC
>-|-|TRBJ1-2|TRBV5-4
CASSGKTQTSDLNYGYTF
TGTGCCAGCAGCGGAAAGACCCAGACCTCAGATTTAAACTATGGCTACACCTTC
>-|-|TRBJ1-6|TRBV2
CASSEGGFTNSPLHF
TGTGCCAGCAGTGAGGGAGGGTTTACTAATTCACCCCTCCACTTT
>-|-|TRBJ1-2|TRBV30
CAWSARDTRGYTF
TGTGCCTGGAGCGCGAGGGACACTCGCGGCTACACCTTC
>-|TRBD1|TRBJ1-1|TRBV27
CASNAGTENTEAFF
TGTGCCAGCAACGCCGGGACAGAAAACACTGAAGCTTTCTTT